Below, 26 T cell receptor beta chains from the same sample are listed, as sequenced in a study of Graves' ophthalmopathy and Graves' hyperthyroidism. Transcripts of RNA were the source for amplifying TCR beta CDR3 regions. In the first round, RT-PCR was carried out with HTBI primers, and a multiplex PCR formed the second round. TCRdb independently ran MiXCR on the multiplex PCR reads; one entry per CDR3 protein. The sample includes 340,000 or so distinct CDR3 sequences, roughly 16% of them seen just once. The sequenced sample consisted of peripheral blood. The receptors originated from an adult man with Graves' ophthalmopathy.

This clonotype was found many times. The chain has TRBV4-1 and TRBJ1-5; TRBD1 is a possible D gene (6 bases). Between the trimmed V and J ends, which lost 1 base and 5 bases, there was a span of 15 bases. The CDR3 loop spans 16 amino acids. Germline V gene lookup returns CDR1 MGHRA and CDR2 YSYEKL. CDR3 coding DNA: TGCGCCAGCAGCCAAGCTCCAGGGGCGGGTGATCAGCCCCAGCATTTT. This encodes CASSQAPGAGDQPQHF.

There are many counts of this clonotype. The CDR3 region is CASSLYSDEAFF. The CDR3 DNA follows: TGTGCCAGCAGCCTATACAGTGATGAAGCTTTCTTT. The chain joins TRBV3-1 to TRBJ1-1; D unclear. V lost 4 bases and J lost 7, with 10 bases in between. CDR1 LGHDT and CDR2 YNNKEL come from the germline V gene (reference sequence). CDR3 length: 12 residues.

This clonotype came up many times. This rearrangement joins TRBV6-5 to TRBJ1-6, with 7 bases identical to TRBD1. The CDR3 runs 18 residues. Germline V gene data show CDR1 as MNHEY and CDR2 as SVGAGI. V shed 4 bases, J shed 10 bases, and the junction held 19 bases outside the gene matches. The CDR3 region has the DNA TGTGCCAGCAGTTGGCCAAGGGGGCAGGGAGCTTTCCGGTCACCCCTCCACTTT. Translated: CASSWPRGQGAFRSPLHF.

This clonotype was recorded many times. V gene TRBV7-2 combines with J gene TRBJ1-3, with unresolved D. The CDR3 contains 13 residues. The V end lost 3 bases, the J end lost 8 bases, and 11 bases lay between the germline ends. Germline CDR1 and CDR2: SGHTA and FQGNSA. CDR3 in DNA: TGTGCCAGCAGCTTCGGTCCCGGAGACACCATATATTTT. It yields the protein CASSFGPGDTIYF.

This clonotype was counted at least ten times. The chain combines TRBV10-3 with TRBJ1-5; D gene ambiguous. The CDR3 sequence is 13 residues long. Germline CDR1 reads ENHRY; CDR2 reads SYGVKD. With 3 bases removed from V and 7 bases from J, the gap between germline ends came to 10 bases. CDR3 region: CAISEPGGQPQHF. CDR3 in DNA: TGTGCCATCAGTGAACCAGGTGGGCAGCCCCAGCATTTT.

Many counts were recorded for this clonotype. The chain combines TRBV7-8 with TRBJ1-5; D is uncertain. V was shortened by 5 bases and J by 5 bases, with 13 bases between the two germline ends. Germline V CDR1 and CDR2: SGHVS, FQNEAQ. This CDR3 spans 14 amino acids. CDR3 sequence reads: CASSGTRRDQPQHF. CDR3 sequence (DNA): TGTGCCAGCAGCGGTACAAGACGGGATCAGCCCCAGCATTTT.

This clonotype was picked up a small number of times. This sequence joins TRBV18 and TRBJ2-7; D unclear. CDR1 is KGHSH and CDR2 is LQKENI in the germline V gene. V lost 6 bases and J 3 bases, leaving 12 bases between the germline ends. The CDR3 is 13 residues long. CDR3 sequence (DNA): TGTGCCAGCTCCGCCAGACGCGACTACGAGCAGTACTTC. Translation gives CASSARRDYEQYF.

This clonotype was recorded many times. The chain has TRBV12-3 or TRBV12-4 and TRBJ1-2, with 10 bases that match TRBD1. The V gene end was trimmed by 5 bases and the J gene end by 8 bases; junction bases not matched to a gene: 11. The length of the CDR3 is 15 residues. CDR3 amino acids: CASSAPGQGSGGYTF. Written as DNA, the CDR3 is TGTGCCAGCAGTGCGCCGGGACAGGGGTCGGGGGGCTACACCTTC.

In its sample, this clonotype was seen many times. This rearrangement joins TRBV12-3 or TRBV12-4 to TRBJ2-7; TRBD2 aligns across 7 bases. CDR3 length equals 12 residues. With V trimmed by 9 bases and J by 6 bases, 8 bases remained unmatched. The CDR3 loop is CASGEGSSEQYF. CDR3 sequence (DNA): TGTGCCAGTGGGGAGGGATCGAGCGAGCAGTACTTC.

The chain joins TRBV6-2 or TRBV6-3 to TRBJ1-2; weak D call: TRBD1 (6 bases). V dropped 7 bases and J dropped 2 bases, with 14 bases sitting between them. Per the germline V gene, CDR1 is MNHEY and CDR2 is SVGEGT. The CDR3 has 14 residues. The CDR3 bases are TGTGCCAGCACCTACCCAGGGGAGAACTATGGCTACACCTTC. Its protein is CASTYPGENYGYTF.

This clonotype was found many times. The V gene is TRBV4-1, the J gene TRBJ2-7; 8 bases are shared with TRBD2. Per germline, CDR1 MGHRA and CDR2 YSYEKL. Trimming took 1 base from V and 3 from J; bases not matched to a gene: 11. This CDR3 comprises 17 residues. The CDR3 bases are TGCGCCAGCAGCCAAGGCCCGGGACGGGAGGGCCTCTACGAGCAGTACTTC. Translation: CASSQGPGREGLYEQYF.

This clonotype has at least ten counts. The chain couples TRBV2 to TRBJ2-7; the match to TRBD2 covers 7 bases. V was pared by 1 base and J by 3 bases, with 6 bases of the junction left unmatched. Per germline, CDR1 SNHLY and CDR2 FYNNEI. CDR3 length: 15 amino acids. CDR3: CASSEEGGSFYEQYF. CDR3 DNA: TGTGCCAGCAGTGAAGAGGGCGGGAGTTTCTACGAGCAGTACTTC.

Turning to this clonotype: Germline is not matched at one junction end, which may reflect a read error. The rearrangement uses TRBV6-1 and TRBJ2-5, with 8 bases fitting TRBD2. CDR1 and CDR2 (germline): MNHNS, SASEGT. The length of the CDR3 is 16 residues. The CDR3 region has the DNA TGTGCCAGCACCGGAAATGCGGGGGGTACCCCAAAGACTCAGTACTTC. Amino acids: CASTGNAGGTPKTQYF.

Ten or more counts support this clonotype. The J gene is TRBJ2-7, the V gene TRBV2; D gene uncertain. Germline CDR1 reads SNHLY; CDR2 reads FYNNEI. The CDR3 spans 11 residues. Deletions cut 5 bases from V and 4 bases from J, with 6 bases between. The DNA of the CDR3 is TGTGCCAGCAGTCCCCGGTACGAGCAGTACTTC. Amino acids: CASSPRYEQYF.

With respect to this clonotype: Germline and junction disagree at one end, which may indicate a read error. The V gene is TRBV6-2 or TRBV6-3, the J gene TRBJ2-2; a weak D match, TRBD2 (6 bases). The CDR3 consists of 15 residues. From germline, CDR1 is MNHEY and CDR2 SVGEGT. The CDR3 here is CASAIGVQTSRELSF. CDR3 DNA sequence: TGTGCCAGCGCAATCGGAGTACAGACGAGTCGGGAGCTGTCTTTT.

This clonotype was recorded at least ten times. This chain links TRBV20-1 with TRBJ2-7; 9 bases agree with TRBD2. The CDR3 runs 14 residues. CDR1 DFQATT and CDR2 SNEGSKA come from the germline V gene (reference sequence). After removal of 1 base from V and 4 bases from J, the junction contained 5 bases not matched to a gene. CDR3 sequence (DNA): TGCAGTGCTAGAGCCCGACTAGCGGCATACGAGCAGTACTTC. It translates to CSARARLAAYEQYF.

The V and J genes are TRBV12-3 or TRBV12-4 and TRBJ2-5; 8 nucleotides align to TRBD2. The CDR3 has 15 amino acids. Unmatched junction bases numbered 6, after V lost 4 bases and J lost 2 bases. CDR3 DNA: TGTGCCAGCAGTTCGGCTAGCGGGTTTCAAGAGACCCAGTACTTC. Protein: CASSSASGFQETQYF.

The rearrangement joins TRBV30 to TRBJ2-5, with TRBD2 identical over 13 bases. The CDR3 contains 16 residues. The V and J ends lost 3 bases and 7 bases, in that order; junction bases with no gene match: 11. The V gene's germline CDR1 is GTSNPN and CDR2 SVGIG (reference sequence). The DNA for the CDR3 is TGTGCCTGGAGCGAGGGACTAGCGGGGACCCGAGGGACCCAGTACTTC. Translating gives CAWSEGLAGTRGTQYF.

This clonotype was detected many times. This chain uses TRBV6-5 with TRBJ1-6; 9 bases map to TRBD1. V lost 0 bases and J lost 9; bases outside the gene matches: 12. From germline, CDR1 is MNHEY and CDR2 SVGAGI. The CDR3 runs 18 residues. This CDR3 reads CASSYSNPGQGFRSPLHF. CDR3 bases: TGTGCCAGCAGTTACTCGAATCCGGGACAGGGTTTCCGTTCACCCCTCCACTTT.

This clonotype showed up many times. J is TRBJ2-5 and V is TRBV30; TRBD2 aligns across 11 bases. The CDR3 length is 18 residues. The germline V gene encodes CDR1 GTSNPN and CDR2 SVGIG (reference sequence). The trim removed 3 bases at V and 6 bases at J, leaving 18 bases unmatched. The CDR3 spells CAWSPQGVASGRIQTQYF. Here the CDR3 DNA reads TGTGCCTGGAGCCCCCAGGGGGTGGCTAGCGGGAGGATCCAGACCCAGTACTTC.

This clonotype was recorded at least ten times. The junction differs from germline at one of its ends, possibly a read error. This sequence joins TRBV13 and TRBJ2-2; 9 bases match TRBD2. The CDR3 loop spans 16 amino acids. The germline V gene has CDR1 PRHDT and CDR2 FYEKMQ (reference sequence). Here the CDR3 DNA reads TGTGCCAGCAGCTTCTTCGGACTAGCGAATACCGGGGAGCTGTTTTTT. Translation gives CASSFFGLANTGELFF.

This clonotype occurred many times. The chain has TRBV5-1 and TRBJ2-7; D not resolved. There are 13 residues in the CDR3. V lost 4 bases and J 2 bases, leaving 10 bases between the germline ends. The germline V gene has CDR1 SGHRS and CDR2 YFSETQ. CDR3 loop: CASSQRFPYEQYF. The CDR3, as DNA: TGCGCCAGCAGCCAAAGGTTTCCCTACGAGCAGTACTTC. Using reference TRBV5-1 and TRBJ2-7 for the parts outside the CDR3, the full variable domain is KAGVTQTPRYLIKTRGQQVTLSCSPISGHRSVSWYQQTPGQGLQFLFEYFSETQRNKGNFPGRFSGRQFSNSRSEMNVSTLELGDSALYLCASSQRFPYEQYFGPGTRLTVT.

This clonotype appeared many times. V usage is TRBV28 and J usage is TRBJ2-5, with TRBD1 matching over 10 bases. Germline V lookup: CDR1 MDHEN, CDR2 SYDVKM. The V and J ends lost 6 bases and 5 bases, in that order; junction bases with no gene match: 3. This CDR3 region has 13 residues. CDR3 region: CASRGDRGETQYF. CDR3 nucleotides: TGTGCCAGCAGGGGGGACAGGGGTGAGACCCAGTACTTC.

This clonotype was found many times. The chain joins TRBV29-1 to TRBJ2-2; 7 nucleotides line up with TRBD1. V lost 5 bases and J lost 0; bases outside the gene matches: 3. This CDR3 has 14 residues. Germline V gene lookup returns CDR1 SQVTM and CDR2 ANQGSEA. The CDR3 bases are TGCAGCGTTCGTGGGACAGCGAACACCGGGGAGCTGTTTTTT. It specifies CSVRGTANTGELFF.

This clonotype was observed many times. This sequence joins TRBV18 and TRBJ1-1; tentative D call: TRBD1 (6 bases). The V gene's germline CDR1 is KGHSH and CDR2 LQKENI. The CDR3 is 16 amino acids. V was cut by 1 base and J by 0 bases, with 12 bases left in between. The chain's CDR3 is CASSPLNAGVNTEAFF. Here the CDR3 DNA reads TGTGCCAGCTCACCACTTAATGCAGGGGTGAACACTGAAGCTTTCTTT. Full variable domain (remainder filled in from reference TRBV18 and TRBJ1-1): NAGVMQNPRHLVRRRGQEARLRCSPMKGHSHVYWYRQLPEEGLKFMVYLQKENIIDESGMPKERFSAEFPKEGPSILRIQQVVRGDSAAYFCASSPLNAGVNTEAFFGQGTRLTVV.

At least ten counts were recorded for this clonotype. This chain uses TRBV10-3 with TRBJ1-2, with TRBD1 matching over 9 bases. The V segment lost 3 bases and the J segment 4 bases; nucleotides outside the gene matches: 9. The germline CDR1 and CDR2 sequences are ENHRY and SYGVKD. The CDR3 is made up of 16 amino acids. CDR3 in amino acids: CAISDWDREVTYGYTF. In DNA form, the CDR3 reads TGTGCCATCAGTGATTGGGACAGGGAGGTTACCTATGGCTACACCTTC.